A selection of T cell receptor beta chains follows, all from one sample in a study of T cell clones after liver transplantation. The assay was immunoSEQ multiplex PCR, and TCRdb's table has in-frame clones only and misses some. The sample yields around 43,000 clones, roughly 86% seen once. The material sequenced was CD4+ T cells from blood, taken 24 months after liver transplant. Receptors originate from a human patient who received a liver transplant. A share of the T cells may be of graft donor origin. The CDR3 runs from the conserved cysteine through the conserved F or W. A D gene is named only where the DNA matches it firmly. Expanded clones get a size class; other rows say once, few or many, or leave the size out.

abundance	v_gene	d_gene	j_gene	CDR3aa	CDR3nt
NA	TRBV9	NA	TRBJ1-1	CASSGNFNTEAFF	TGTGCCAGCAGCGGCAATTTTAACACTGAAGCTTTCTTT
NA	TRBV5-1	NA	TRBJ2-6	CASSLAAAASGANVLTF	TGCGCCAGCAGCTTGGCGGCGGCAGCCTCTGGGGCCAACGTCCTGACTTTC
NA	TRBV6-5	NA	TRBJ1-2	CARRNYTF	TGTGCCAGAAGGAACTACACCTTC
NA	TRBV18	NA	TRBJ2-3	CASELVPGPTDTQYF	TGTGCCAGCGAACTAGTACCGGGACCAACAGATACGCAGTATTTT
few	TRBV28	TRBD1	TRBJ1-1	CASSLRTGGAKVPEAFF	TGTGCCAGCAGTTTAAGGACAGGGGGCGCGAAGGTTCCTGAAGCTTTCTTT
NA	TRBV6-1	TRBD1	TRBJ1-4	CASSDRQGAREKLFF	TGTGCCAGCAGTGATCGACAGGGGGCGCGAGAAAAACTGTTTTTT
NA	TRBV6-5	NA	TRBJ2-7	CASSYSMNRGGEQYF	TGTGCCAGCAGTTACTCGATGAACAGGGGAGGCGAGCAGTACTTC
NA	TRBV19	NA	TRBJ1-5	CASSINPVSGQMGNQPQHF	TGTGCCAGTAGTATAAACCCCGTCTCAGGACAGATGGGCAATCAGCCCCAGCATTTT
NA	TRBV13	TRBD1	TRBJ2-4	CASSSRDSPRAKNIQYF	TGTGCCAGCAGCTCCCGGGACAGCCCCAGAGCCAAAAACATTCAGTACTTC
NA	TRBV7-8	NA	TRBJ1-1	CASSRGRGTEAFF	TGTGCCAGCAGCCGGGGGAGAGGGACTGAAGCTTTCTTT
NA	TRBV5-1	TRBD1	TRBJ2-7	CASSPRTGPNAYEQYF	TGCGCCAGCAGCCCCCGGACAGGGCCAAATGCCTACGAGCAGTACTTC
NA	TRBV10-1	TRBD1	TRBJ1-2	CASSEMPGQGVNGYTF	TGCGCCAGCAGTGAGATGCCGGGACAGGGGGTCAATGGCTACACCTTC
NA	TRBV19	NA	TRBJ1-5	CASSINRGRNQPQHF	TGTGCCAGTAGTATAAATCGGGGGCGGAATCAGCCCCAGCATTTT
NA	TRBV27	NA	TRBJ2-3	CASTPNSRPSTDTQYF	TGTGCCAGCACTCCCAATTCCCGACCTAGCACAGATACGCAGTATTTT
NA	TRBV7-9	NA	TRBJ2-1	CASSPPGAGYNEQFF	TGTGCCAGCAGCCCCCCGGGGGCCGGCTACAATGAGCAGTTCTTC
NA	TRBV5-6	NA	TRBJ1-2	CASSSLYGYTF	TGTGCCAGCAGCTCGCTCTATGGCTACACCTTC
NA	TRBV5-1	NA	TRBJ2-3	CASSLGGAPTDTQYF	TGCGCCAGCAGCTTGGGGGGGGCCCCCACAGATACGCAGTATTTT
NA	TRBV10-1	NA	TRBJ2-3	CASSESGGDHPQYF	TGCGCCAGCAGTGAGTCCGGCGGTGACCACCCGCAGTATTTT
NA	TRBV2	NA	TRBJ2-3	CASARQGIGTDTQYF	TGTGCATCAGCGCGGCAGGGGATAGGCACAGATACGCAGTATTTT
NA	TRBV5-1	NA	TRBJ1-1	CASNEGNTEAFF	TGCGCCAGCAACGAAGGGAACACTGAAGCTTTCTTT
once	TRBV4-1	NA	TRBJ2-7	CASSQDRGYEQYF	TGCGCCAGCAGCCAAGATCGGGGCTACGAGCAGTACTTC
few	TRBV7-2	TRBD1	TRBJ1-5	CASSFRDSSFYSNQPQHF	TGTGCCAGCAGCTTCCGGGACAGTTCCTTTTATAGCAATCAGCCCCAGCATTTT
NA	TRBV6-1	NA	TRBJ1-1	CASSADTEAFF	TGTGCCAGCAGCGCCGACACTGAAGCTTTCTTT
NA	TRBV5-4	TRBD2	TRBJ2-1	CASSPSGDSYNEQFF	TGTGCCAGCAGCCCGAGCGGGGATTCCTACAATGAGCAGTTCTTC
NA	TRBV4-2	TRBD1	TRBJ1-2	CASSQDKSGQVVGYTF	TGTGCCAGCAGCCAAGATAAGTCGGGACAGGTTGTGGGCTACACCTTC
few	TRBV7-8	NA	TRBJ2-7	CASSLTGTPPNYEQYF	TGTGCCAGCAGCTTAACGGGGACGCCTCCCAACTACGAGCAGTACTTC
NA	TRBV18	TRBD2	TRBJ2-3	CASSPRASGGQTTDTQYF	TGTGCCAGCTCACCGCGCGCTAGCGGGGGCCAGACCACAGATACGCAGTATTTT
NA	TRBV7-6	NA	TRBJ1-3	CASSPGSRGGSGNTIYF	TGTGCCAGCAGCCCAGGGTCCAGGGGAGGCTCTGGAAACACCATATATTTT
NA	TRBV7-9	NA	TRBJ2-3	CASSTAEGPTDTQYF	TGTGCCAGCAGCACCGCGGAGGGGCCGACAGATACGCAGTATTTT
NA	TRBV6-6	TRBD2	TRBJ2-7	CASSSSGLITYEQYF	TGTGCCAGCAGTTCCTCGGGACTAATAACCTACGAGCAGTACTTC
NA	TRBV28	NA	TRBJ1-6	CASSKRRGGNSPLHF	TGTGCCAGCAGCAAGCGCAGGGGCGGTAATTCACCCCTCCACTTT
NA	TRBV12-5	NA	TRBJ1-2	CASGLSNRGDYGYTF	TGTGCTAGTGGTTTGAGTAATCGGGGGGACTATGGCTACACCTTC
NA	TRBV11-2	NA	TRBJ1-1	CASSLGTGSTFF	TGTGCCAGCAGCTTAGGAACCGGATCGACTTTCTTT
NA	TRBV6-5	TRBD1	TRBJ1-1	CASSYPDRGRFF	TGTGCCAGCAGTTACCCGGACAGGGGGCGGTTCTTT
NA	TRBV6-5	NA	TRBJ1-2	CASRRGGLEGYTF	TGTGCCAGCAGAAGGGGGGGGTTGGAAGGCTACACCTTC
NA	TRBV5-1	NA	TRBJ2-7	CASSLVTASYEQYF	TGCGCCAGCAGCTTGGTAACAGCTTCCTACGAGCAGTACTTC
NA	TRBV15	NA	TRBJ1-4	CATRAEGGSNEKLFF	TGTGCCACCAGGGCGGAAGGGGGGTCTAATGAAAAACTGTTTTTT
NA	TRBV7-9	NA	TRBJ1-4	CASSLEGGLGEKLFF	TGTGCCAGCAGCTTAGAGGGGGGATTGGGTGAAAAACTGTTTTTT
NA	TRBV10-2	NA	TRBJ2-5	CASSESETQYF	TGCGCCAGCAGTGAGTCGGAGACCCAGTACTTC
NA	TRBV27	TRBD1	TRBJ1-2	CASSSDRVSGYTF	TGTGCCAGCAGCTCCGACAGGGTTAGTGGCTACACCTTC
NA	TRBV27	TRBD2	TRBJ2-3	CASRWRWSERDLIDTQYF	TGTGCCAGCAGGTGGCGCTGGAGTGAGCGGGATTTAATAGATACGCAGTATTTT
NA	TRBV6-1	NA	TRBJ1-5	CASSPPSGNQPQHF	TGTGCCAGCTCTCCCCCGTCAGGGAATCAGCCCCAGCATTTT
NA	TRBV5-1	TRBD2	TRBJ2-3	CASSLVGGGASADTQYF	TGCGCCAGCAGCTTGGTTGGCGGGGGGGCCTCAGCCGATACGCAGTATTTT
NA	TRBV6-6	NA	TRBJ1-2	CASSSRLMGYTF	TGTGCCAGCAGTTCTCGGCTGATGGGCTACACCTTC
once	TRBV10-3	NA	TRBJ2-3	CAISDPFTGVGTDTQYF	TGTGCCATCAGTGACCCCTTTACGGGAGTGGGCACAGATACGCAGTATTTT
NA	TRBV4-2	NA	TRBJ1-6	CASSQYQGRKESSYNSPLHF	TGTGCCAGCAGCCAATATCAGGGGCGGAAAGAGAGCTCCTATAATTCACCCCTCCACTTT
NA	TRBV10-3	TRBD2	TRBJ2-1	CAIMERGGRSEQFF	TGTGCCATCATGGAGCGGGGGGGCCGGAGTGAGCAGTTCTTC
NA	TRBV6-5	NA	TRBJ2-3	CASSYSMRGSTDTQYF	TGTGCCAGCAGTTACTCGATGAGGGGGAGCACAGATACGCAGTATTTT
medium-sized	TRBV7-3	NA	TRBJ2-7	CASSLNPGGTYEQYF	TGTGCCAGCAGCTTAAACCCAGGGGGGACCTACGAGCAGTACTTC
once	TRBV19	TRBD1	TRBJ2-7	CASNQGQGPYEQYF	TGTGCCAGTAATCAGGGACAGGGGCCCTACGAGCAGTACTTC
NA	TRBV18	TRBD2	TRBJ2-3	CASSPLSSGRARDTQYF	TGTGCCAGCTCGCCGCTCTCTAGCGGGAGGGCCCGGGATACGCAGTATTTT
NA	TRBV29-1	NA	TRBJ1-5	CSVLGQTDQPQHF	TGCAGCGTCCTCGGACAGACGGATCAGCCCCAGCATTTT